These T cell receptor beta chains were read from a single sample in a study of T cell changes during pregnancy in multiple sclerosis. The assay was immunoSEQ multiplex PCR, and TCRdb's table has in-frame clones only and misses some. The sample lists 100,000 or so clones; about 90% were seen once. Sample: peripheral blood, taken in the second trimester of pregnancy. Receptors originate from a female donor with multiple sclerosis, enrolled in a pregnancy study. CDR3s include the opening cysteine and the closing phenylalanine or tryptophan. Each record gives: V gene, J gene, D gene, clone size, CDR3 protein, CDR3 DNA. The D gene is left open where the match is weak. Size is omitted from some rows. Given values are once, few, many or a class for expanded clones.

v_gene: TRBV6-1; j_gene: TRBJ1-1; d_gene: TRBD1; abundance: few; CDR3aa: CASRPTGFNTEAFF; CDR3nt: TGTGCCAGCCGACCGACAGGGTTTAACACTGAAGCTTTCTTT
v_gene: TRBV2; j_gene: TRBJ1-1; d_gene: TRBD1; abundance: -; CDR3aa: CASSDKGQANTEAFF; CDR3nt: TGTGCCAGCAGTGATAAGGGACAGGCGAACACTGAAGCTTTCTTT
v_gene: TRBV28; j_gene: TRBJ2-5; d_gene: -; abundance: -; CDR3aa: CASSFRRSNRETQYF; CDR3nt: TGTGCCAGCAGTTTCCGGAGAAGTAATAGGGAGACCCAGTACTTC
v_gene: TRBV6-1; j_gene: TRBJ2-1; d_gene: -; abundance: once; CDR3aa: CASSEADWDEQFF; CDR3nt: TGTGCCAGCAGTGAAGCGGACTGGGATGAGCAGTTCTTC
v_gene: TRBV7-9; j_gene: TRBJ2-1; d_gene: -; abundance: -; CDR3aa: CASTAALGGSRENYNEQFF; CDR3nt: TGTGCCAGCACCGCTGCCTTAGGGGGATCGCGGGAGAACTACAATGAGCAGTTCTTC
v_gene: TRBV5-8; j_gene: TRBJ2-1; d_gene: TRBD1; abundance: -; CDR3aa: CASSLGQGYNEQFF; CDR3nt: TGTGCCAGCAGCTTGGGACAGGGCTACAATGAGCAGTTCTTC
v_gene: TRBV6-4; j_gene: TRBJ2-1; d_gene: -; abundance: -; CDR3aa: CASSDRSGMAHEQFF; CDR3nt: TGTGCCAGCAGTGACCGGTCAGGGATGGCCCATGAGCAGTTCTTC
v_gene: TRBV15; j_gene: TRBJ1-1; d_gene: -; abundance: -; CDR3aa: CATSSAIQGKGNTEAFF; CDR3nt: TGTGCCACCAGCAGCGCCATTCAGGGAAAGGGGAACACTGAAGCTTTCTTT
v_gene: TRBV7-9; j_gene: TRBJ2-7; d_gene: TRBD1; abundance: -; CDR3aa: CASSQGQGVYEQYF; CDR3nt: TGTGCCAGCAGCCAGGGACAGGGGGTCTACGAGCAGTACTTC
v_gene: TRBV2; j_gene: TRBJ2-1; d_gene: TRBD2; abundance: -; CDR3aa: CASILLSGVSYNEQFF; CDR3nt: TGTGCCAGCATTCTGCTTAGCGGGGTTTCCTACAATGAGCAGTTCTTC
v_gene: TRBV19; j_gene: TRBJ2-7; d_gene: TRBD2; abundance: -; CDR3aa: CASSIGGRLGYEQYF; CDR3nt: TGTGCCAGTAGTATAGGCGGGAGGCTGGGCTACGAGCAGTACTTC
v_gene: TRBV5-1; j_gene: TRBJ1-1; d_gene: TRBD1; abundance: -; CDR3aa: CASSLQGRAEAFF; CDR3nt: TGCGCCAGCAGCTTACAGGGGCGCGCTGAAGCTTTCTTT
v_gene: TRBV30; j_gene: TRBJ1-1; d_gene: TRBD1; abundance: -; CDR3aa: CAWSLRQGKAFF; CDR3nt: TGTGCCTGGAGTCTAAGACAGGGAAAAGCTTTCTTT
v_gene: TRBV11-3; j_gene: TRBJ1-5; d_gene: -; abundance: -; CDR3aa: CASNLDKRRGNRLMGQPQHF; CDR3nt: TGTGCCAGCAACTTAGATAAACGTCGGGGGAACAGGTTAATGGGTCAGCCCCAGCATTTT
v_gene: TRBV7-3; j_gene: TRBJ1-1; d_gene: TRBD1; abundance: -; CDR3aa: CASSLRGTGGFTEAFF; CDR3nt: TGTGCCAGCAGCTTAAGGGGGACAGGGGGATTCACTGAAGCTTTCTTT
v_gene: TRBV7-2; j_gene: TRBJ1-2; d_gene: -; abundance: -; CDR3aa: CASSLLGGGYGYTF; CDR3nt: TGTGCCAGCAGCTTACTAGGGGGGGGATATGGCTACACCTTC
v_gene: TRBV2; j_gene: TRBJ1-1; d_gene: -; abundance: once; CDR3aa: CASSNGPRDTMNTEAFF; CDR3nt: TGTGCCAGCAGTAACGGCCCCCGGGACACCATGAACACTGAAGCTTTCTTT
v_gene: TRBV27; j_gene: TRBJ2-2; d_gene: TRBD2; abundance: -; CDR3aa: CASRGGLANGELFF; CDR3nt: TGTGCCAGCAGGGGGGGACTAGCGAACGGGGAGCTGTTTTTT
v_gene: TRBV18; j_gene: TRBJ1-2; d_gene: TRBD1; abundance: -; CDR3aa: CASSPGTGIKGNYGYTF; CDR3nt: TGTGCCAGCTCACCCGGGACAGGGATTAAGGGGAACTATGGCTACACCTTC
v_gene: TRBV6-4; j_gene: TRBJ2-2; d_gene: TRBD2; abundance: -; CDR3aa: CASSLAGAPTGELFF; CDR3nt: TGTGCCAGCAGTCTAGCGGGAGCCCCAACCGGGGAGCTGTTTTTT
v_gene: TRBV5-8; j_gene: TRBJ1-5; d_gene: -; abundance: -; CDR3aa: CASSYQGAGNQPQHF; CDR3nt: TGTGCCAGCAGCTACCAGGGCGCCGGCAATCAGCCCCAGCATTTT
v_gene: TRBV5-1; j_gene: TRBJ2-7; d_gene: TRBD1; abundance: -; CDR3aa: CASSLAGTAEQYF; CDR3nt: TGCGCCAGCAGCTTGGCTGGGACAGCCGAGCAGTACTTC
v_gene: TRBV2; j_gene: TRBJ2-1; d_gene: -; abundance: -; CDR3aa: CASSSPGGVTNEQFF; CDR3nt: TGTGCCAGCAGTTCCCCGGGGGGCGTAACCAATGAGCAGTTCTTC
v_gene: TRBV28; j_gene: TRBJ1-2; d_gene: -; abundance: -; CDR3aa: CASTDIGYGYTF; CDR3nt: TGTGCCAGCACTGACATCGGCTATGGCTACACCTTC
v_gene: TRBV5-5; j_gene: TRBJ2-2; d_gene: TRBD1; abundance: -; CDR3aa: CASSFGQGAGELFF; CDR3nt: TGTGCCAGCAGCTTTGGACAGGGGGCCGGGGAGCTGTTTTTT
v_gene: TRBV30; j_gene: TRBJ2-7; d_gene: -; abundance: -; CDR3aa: CACPDLRTRGYEQYF; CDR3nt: TGTGCCTGCCCCGACTTGAGGACGCGGGGCTACGAGCAGTACTTC
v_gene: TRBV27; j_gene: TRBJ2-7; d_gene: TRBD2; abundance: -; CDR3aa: CASSLMGTSGSTYEQYF; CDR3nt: TGTGCCAGCAGTTTAATGGGGACTAGCGGGAGTACCTACGAGCAGTACTTC
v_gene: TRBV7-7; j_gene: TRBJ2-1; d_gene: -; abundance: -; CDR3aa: CASSFSSVGEQFF; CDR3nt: TGTGCTAGCAGCTTCTCGAGCGTGGGTGAGCAGTTCTTC